The 17 T cell receptor beta chains below all came from one sample that was sequenced in a study of T cell repertoires in cytomegalovirus infection. TCRdb reprocessed the reads with MiXCR, giving one entry per CDR3 protein. Here the sample spans 250,000 or so distinct CDR3 sequences, approximately 9.1% being singletons. The sample was PBMCs. The source is a human donor in good health (CMV status not recorded). Some clones in this sample may be carry-over from other donors' samples.

This clonotype was seen ten or more times. V usage is TRBV2 and J usage is TRBJ1-1, with 10 bases lining up with TRBD1. From germline, CDR1 is SNHLY and CDR2 FYNNEI. CDR3 length equals 14 residues. V shed 6 bases, J shed 2 bases, and the junction held 3 bases outside the gene matches. CDR3 nucleotide sequence: TGTGCCAGCAGCGGGACAGGGGTTAACACTGAAGCTTTCTTT. It specifies CASSGTGVNTEAFF.

This clonotype was counted at least ten times. CDR3 in amino acids: CASSLTSGRPRETQYF. The CDR3 DNA is TGTGCCAGCAGCTTAACTAGCGGGAGGCCCCGGGAGACCCAGTACTTC. The rearrangement joins TRBV7-2 to TRBJ2-5; 12 bases are shared with TRBD2. Germline V gene lookup returns CDR1 SGHTA and CDR2 FQGNSA. CDR3 size: 16 residues. With V trimmed by 2 bases and J by 5 bases, 6 bases remained unmatched.

This clonotype appeared many times. The gene calls are TRBV5-4 and TRBJ2-5; unclear D gene. Germline V gene lookup returns CDR1 SGHNT and CDR2 YYREEE (reference sequence). V was trimmed by 4 bases and J by 1 base, leaving 5 bases between them. This CDR3 has 12 residues. In DNA form, the CDR3 reads TGTGCCAGCAGCAACCTCCAAGAGACCCAGTACTTC. As protein: CASSNLQETQYF.

The chain is built from TRBV19 and TRBJ2-1; 14 positions match TRBD2. V shed 5 bases, J shed 7 bases, and the junction held 4 bases outside the gene matches. There are 15 residues in the CDR3. Germline CDR1 and CDR2: LNHDA and SQIVND (reference sequence). The CDR3 DNA reads TGTGCCAGTAGTGCCGGGACTAGCGGGAGTAATGAGCAGTTCTTC. Amino acid sequence: CASSAGTSGSNEQFF.

This clonotype has at least ten counts. CDR3 sequence: CASSLTSGDHNEQFF. The CDR3 coding sequence is TGTGCCAGCAGCTTAACTAGCGGGGATCACAATGAGCAGTTCTTC. V usage is TRBV7-8 and J usage is TRBJ2-1; 10 bases line up with TRBD2. After removal of 2 bases from V and 5 bases from J, the junction contained 3 bases not matched to a gene. Germline V gene lookup returns CDR1 SGHVS and CDR2 FQNEAQ. CDR3 length: 15 amino acids.

This clonotype occurred many times. The chain employs TRBV7-6 and TRBJ2-7, with 8 bases matching TRBD2. The CDR3 is 12 residues long. Germline values: CDR1 SGHVS, CDR2 FNYEAQ. Trimming took 3 bases from V and 6 from J; bases not matched to a gene: 1. The CDR3 DNA sequence: TGTGCCAGCAGCTTCCGGGGGGGCGAGCAGTACTTC. Translated: CASSFRGGEQYF.

This clonotype was seen only a few times. The junction differs from germline at one of its ends, possibly a read error. The CDR3 nucleotides read TGTGCCAGCACCTCTGGAACTAGCGGGAGTAGACACTTC. It is translated as CASTSGTSGSRHF. V usage is TRBV12-3 or TRBV12-4 and J usage is TRBJ2-7; 11 nucleotides agree with TRBD2. The CDR3 runs 13 residues.

This clonotype was counted ten times or more. V usage is TRBV28 and J usage is TRBJ1-5; no firm D call. The CDR3 contains 11 residues. The germline CDR1 and CDR2 sequences are MDHEN and SYDVKM. Trimming shortened V by 4 bases and J by 11 bases, and 9 bases separated the two germline ends. The CDR3 spells CASSSPRAQHF. The CDR3 DNA follows: TGTGCCAGCAGTTCTCCAAGGGCCCAGCATTTT.

This clonotype occurred a few times. The chain carries TRBV4-3 and TRBJ2-2; D gene unclear. Deletions cut 3 bases from V and 4 bases from J, with 9 bases between. The CDR3 is 14 amino acids. CDR1 is LGHNA, CDR2 YSLEER, per germline. The CDR3, as DNA: TGCGCCAGCAGCCATGAACAACGCACCGGGGAGCTGTTTTTT. Its translation is CASSHEQRTGELFF.

Ten or more counts support this clonotype. This chain joins TRBV7-2 and TRBJ1-1; D call uncertain. The germline V gene encodes CDR1 SGHTA and CDR2 FQGNSA. Deletions cut 0 bases from V and 2 bases from J, with 13 bases between. This CDR3 comprises 16 residues. CDR3 bases: TGTGCCAGCAGCTTAGCGGGAAGGGTCGAAAACACTGAAGCTTTCTTT. Its translation is CASSLAGRVENTEAFF.

This clonotype has only a few counts. The chain is built from TRBV6-5 and TRBJ1-1; the D is unclear. The V end was cut by 6 bases, the J end by 6 bases, with 14 bases between. Germline lookup yields CDR1 MNHEY and CDR2 SVGAGI. The CDR3 runs to 13 residues. The CDR3, as DNA: TGTGCCAGCAGCCCAACAAAGGGCGCTGAAGCTTTCTTT. It specifies CASSPTKGAEAFF.

The sample holds a few counts of this clonotype. The rearrangement joins TRBV12-3 or TRBV12-4 to TRBJ2-5; TRBD1 aligns across 7 bases. There are 14 residues in the CDR3. V shed 6 bases, J shed 3 bases, and the junction held 7 bases outside the gene matches. The CDR3 is CASSHAGTEETQYF. CDR3 DNA: TGTGCCAGCAGCCACGCCGGGACAGAAGAGACCCAGTACTTC.

This clonotype has at least ten counts. The rearrangement links TRBV7-9 to TRBJ1-1; possibly TRBD1 for D (6 bases). The CDR3 sequence is 16 residues long. Trimming removed 5 bases at V and 8 bases at J, with 24 bases between. Per the germline V gene, CDR1 is SEHNR and CDR2 is FQNEAQ (reference sequence). The CDR3 sequence is CASSPKGDRKRSEAFF. DNA for the CDR3: TGTGCCAGCAGCCCCAAGGGGGACCGAAAAAGGTCGGAAGCTTTCTTT. The full variable domain, in which reference TRBV7-9 and TRBJ1-1 provide the parts outside the CDR3, is DTGVSQNPRHKITKRGQNVTFRCDPISEHNRLYWYRQTLGQGPEFLTYFQNEAQLEKSRLLSDRFSAERPKGSFSTLEIQRTEQGDSAMYLCASSPKGDRKRSEAFFGQGTRLTVV.

This chain uses TRBV7-2 with TRBJ2-1; perhaps TRBD2 as D (6 bases). Germline V gene sequence: CDR1 SGHTA, CDR2 FQGNSA. Deletions cut 5 bases from V and 7 bases from J, with 18 bases between. The length of the CDR3 is 15 residues. CDR3 nucleotide sequence: TGTGCCAGCAGCGTCGTGTCTAGCGTATCGAATGAGCAGTTCTTC. As protein: CASSVVSSVSNEQFF. Filled out from reference TRBV7-2 and TRBJ2-1, the complete variable domain reads GAGVSQSPSNKVTEKGKDVELRCDPISGHTALYWYRQSLGQGLEFLIYFQGNSAPDKSGLPSDRFSAERTGGSVSTLTIQRTQQEDSAVYLCASSVVSSVSNEQFFGPGTRLTVL.

This clonotype came up many times. The DNA for the CDR3 is TGTGCCAGCAGTCTTGTTCGTTTTGACAATGAGCAGTTCTTC. Its protein is CASSLVRFDNEQFF. The chain couples TRBV6-2 or TRBV6-3 to TRBJ2-1; D is ambiguous. Germline loops: CDR1 MNHEY, CDR2 SVGEGT. Trimming cost V 5 bases and J 5 bases, with 13 bases left between them. This CDR3 region has 14 residues.

This clonotype was counted ten times or more. The chain couples TRBV6-1 to TRBJ1-1; a weak D match, TRBD1 (6 bases). This CDR3 has 16 amino acids. CDR1 is MNHNS and CDR2 is SASEGT in the germline V gene. Between the trimmed V and J ends, which lost 6 bases and 7 bases, there was a span of 24 bases. The CDR3: CASSSGIKGGQGEAFF. The CDR3 DNA is TGTGCCAGCAGCTCCGGAATAAAAGGGGGTCAAGGTGAAGCTTTCTTT.

This clonotype was observed at least ten times. The genes are TRBV7-9 and TRBJ1-2, with D uncertain. This CDR3 region has 13 residues. Germline V gene lookup returns CDR1 SEHNR and CDR2 FQNEAQ (reference sequence). The ends were cut back, 1 base at V and 4 bases at J, with 7 bases in the middle. CDR3 region: CASSLERGYGYTF. Written as DNA, the CDR3 is TGTGCCAGCAGCTTAGAGAGAGGCTATGGCTACACCTTC.